A single count supports the clone carrying this T cell receptor beta chain. The source of the sample is a study of blood T cell repertoires in COVID-19. Study-level information: Both acute and convalescent COVID-19 samples were obtained from the United States, Italy and Spain. Sources were T cells, B-cell-depleted T cells, or PBMCs; the material itself was cDNA or gDNA.

This CDR3 spans 16 amino acids. CDR1 MNHEY and CDR2 SVGAGI come from the germline V gene. V was pared by 0 bases and J by 9 bases, with 15 bases between. The authors' processing: Amplified reference gene primers provided the basis for estimating nucleated cell counts. Sequencing was performed with immunoSEQ multiplex PCR; in TCRdb, only in-frame clones are kept and a portion is missing. The V and J calls and clone size come from that table; D and trimming were worked out from the DNA. The sample records approximately 160,000 clones, around 83% being singletons. The receptor was isolated from a man aged 50-59 years with active or convalescent COVID-19. The rearrangement links TRBV6-5 to TRBJ1-6; D is unclear. The specimen sequenced was peripheral blood. DNA for the CDR3: TGTGCCAGCAGTTACTCGCCACCGGGTGGTACTTCACCCCTCCACTTT. Protein: CASSYSPPGGTSPLHF.